Each of the 5 T cell receptor beta chains below was sequenced from the same sample in a study of early T cells in non-severe SARS-CoV-2 infection. TCRdb processed the 5' RACE reads anew with MiXCR; each CDR3 protein has one entry. The sample records fewer than 120,000 distinct CDR3 sequences, around 13% being singletons. The sample in question was whole blood, obtained at baseline. These receptor sequences come from an adult who was a healthcare worker with PCR-confirmed SARS-CoV-2 infection or an uninfected control (not recorded which).

This clonotype appeared many times. The V call is TRBV3-1, the J call TRBJ1-2; D is ambiguous. CDR1 is LGHDT, CDR2 YNNKEL, per germline (reference sequence). Between the trimmed V and J ends, which lost 0 bases and 8 bases, there was a span of 7 bases. The CDR3 sequence is 12 residues long. The DNA for the CDR3 is TGTGCCAGCAGCCAAGATCTGAGGGGCTACACCTTC. This encodes CASSQDLRGYTF. The whole variable domain, remainder taken from reference TRBV3-1 and TRBJ1-2, is DTAVSQTPKYLVTQMGNDKSIKCEQNLGHDTMYWYKQDSKKFLKIMFSYNNKELIINETVPNRFSPKSPDKAHLNLHINSLELGDSAVYFCASSQDLRGYTFGSGTRLTVV.

For the CDR3, the DNA is TGCGCCAGCAGTGAGTCGAACCTGATGAACACTGAAGCTTTCTTT. Amino acid sequence: CASSESNLMNTEAFF. The chain has TRBV10-2 and TRBJ1-1; D gene ambiguous. Trimming pared 0 bases from V and 0 bases from J, leaving 8 bases between. The CDR3 totals 15 residues. CDR1 and CDR2 (germline): WSHSY, SAAADI.

This clonotype came up many times. The chain is built from TRBV19 and TRBJ1-5; TRBD1 might be the D (5 bases). The V gene's germline CDR1 is LNHDA and CDR2 SQIVND (reference sequence). The CDR3 has 12 residues. The V gene lost 8 bases and the J gene lost 3 bases, with 8 bases spanning the gap. CDR3 DNA: TGTGCCAGTGGCAGGGACAATCAGCCCCAGCATTTT. The encoded protein is CASGRDNQPQHF.

This clonotype was detected only a few times. The chain joins TRBV20-1 to TRBJ2-7; D remains ambiguous. V lost 3 bases to trimming and J lost 2 bases, with 11 bases between them. Germline V gives CDR1 DFQATT, CDR2 SNEGSKA (reference sequence). The CDR3 has 13 residues. CDR3 amino acids: CSASPPYAYEQYF. The CDR3, as DNA: TGCAGTGCTAGCCCGCCTTATGCCTACGAGCAGTACTTC.

By frequency in the sample, this clonotype is medium-sized. The rearrangement joins TRBV5-1 to TRBJ2-5; D not certain. V lost 2 bases and J lost 4, with 9 bases in between. Germline values: CDR1 SGHRS, CDR2 YFSETQ. This CDR3 spans 13 amino acids. CDR3 in DNA: TGCGCCAGCAGCTTCAGCGACCCAGAGACCCAGTACTTC. Protein product: CASSFSDPETQYF.